Listed here are 6 T cell receptor beta chains from one sample, sequenced in a study of T-cell memory formation after mild COVID-19. TCRdb processed the 5' RACE reads anew with MiXCR; each CDR3 protein has one entry. This table has approximately 48,000 distinct CDR3 sequences, approximately 7% appearing once. Sequencing input: PBMCs or a T cell subset sorted from them (not recorded which). These receptors originate from a man between 18 and 29 years old who had mild COVID-19 (a few samples of this study predate the infection). Cell type and time point are not known.

This chain joins TRBV20-1 and TRBJ2-3; TRBD2 matches at 8 bases. The ends lost 3 bases at V and 2 bases at J; junction bases unmatched: 7. The CDR3 has 15 amino acids. Germline-derived CDR1 and CDR2 are DFQATT and SNEGSKA (reference sequence). The CDR3 nucleotides are TGCAGTGCTAGGTCGGCGGGGGGCATCACAGATACGCAGTATTTT. It encodes CSARSAGGITDTQYF.

The chain is built from TRBV10-3 and TRBJ2-3; D unresolved. The CDR3 length is 12 residues. With 2 bases removed from V and 4 bases from J, the gap between germline ends came to 4 bases. Germline CDR1 is ENHRY and CDR2 is SYGVKD. The CDR3: CAISEVADTQYF. CDR3 in DNA: TGTGCCATCAGTGAGGTAGCAGATACGCAGTATTTT.

This sequence joins TRBV7-2 and TRBJ1-1; no firm D call. Trimming removed 1 base from V and 3 bases from J, with 6 bases in between. The CDR3 is 13 residues long. CDR1 is SGHTA and CDR2 is FQGNSA in the germline V gene. The CDR3 sequence: CASSLVLDTEAFF. CDR3 nucleotides: TGTGCCAGCAGCTTAGTTTTGGACACTGAAGCTTTCTTT.

The sample holds a few counts of this clonotype. V gene TRBV4-2 combines with J gene TRBJ2-3; D may match TRBD1 or TRBD2 (5 bases each). This CDR3 has 16 residues. V lost 0 bases to trimming and J lost 2 bases, with 12 bases between them. The germline gives CDR1 LGHNA, CDR2 YNFKEQ. The CDR3 region is CASSQDQVGTTDTQYF. CDR3 DNA sequence: TGTGCCAGCAGCCAAGATCAGGTGGGGACCACAGATACGCAGTATTTT.

The CDR3 loop is CASTSGSPRTQYF. The CDR3, as DNA: TGTGCCAGTACTAGCGGGAGTCCACGGACCCAGTACTTC. The rearrangement joins TRBV7-2 to TRBJ2-5; 11 bases are a match to TRBD2. The CDR3 has 13 amino acids. Germline CDR1 SGHTA, CDR2 FQGNSA. After removal of 9 bases from V and 7 bases from J, the junction contained 7 bases not matched to a gene. Based on the CDR3 plus reference TRBV7-2 and TRBJ2-5, the full variable domain is GAGVSQSPSNKVTEKGKDVELRCDPISGHTALYWYRQSLGQGLEFLIYFQGNSAPDKSGLPSDRFSAERTGGSVSTLTIQRTQQEDSAVYLCASTSGSPRTQYFGPGTRLLVL.

This clonotype turned up a few times. The rearrangement links TRBV2 to TRBJ2-3; a weak D match, TRBD2 (5 bases). Trimming removed 2 bases at V and 8 bases at J, with 11 bases between. This CDR3 has 13 residues. Germline V gives CDR1 SNHLY, CDR2 FYNNEI. CDR3 in DNA: TGTGCCAGCAGTGAAAGACCCGCGGGTACGCAGTATTTT. This encodes CASSERPAGTQYF.